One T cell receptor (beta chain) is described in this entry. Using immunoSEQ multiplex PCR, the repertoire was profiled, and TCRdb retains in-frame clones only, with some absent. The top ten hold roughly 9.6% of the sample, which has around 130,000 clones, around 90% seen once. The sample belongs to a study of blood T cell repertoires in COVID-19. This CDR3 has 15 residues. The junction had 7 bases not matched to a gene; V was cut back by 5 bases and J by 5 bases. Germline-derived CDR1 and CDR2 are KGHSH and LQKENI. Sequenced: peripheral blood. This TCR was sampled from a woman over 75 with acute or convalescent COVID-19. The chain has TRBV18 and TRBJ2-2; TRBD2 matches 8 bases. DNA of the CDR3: TGTGCCAGCTCAGCAGGACTAGCCGGTACCGGGGAGCTGTTTTTT. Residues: CASSAGLAGTGELFF.